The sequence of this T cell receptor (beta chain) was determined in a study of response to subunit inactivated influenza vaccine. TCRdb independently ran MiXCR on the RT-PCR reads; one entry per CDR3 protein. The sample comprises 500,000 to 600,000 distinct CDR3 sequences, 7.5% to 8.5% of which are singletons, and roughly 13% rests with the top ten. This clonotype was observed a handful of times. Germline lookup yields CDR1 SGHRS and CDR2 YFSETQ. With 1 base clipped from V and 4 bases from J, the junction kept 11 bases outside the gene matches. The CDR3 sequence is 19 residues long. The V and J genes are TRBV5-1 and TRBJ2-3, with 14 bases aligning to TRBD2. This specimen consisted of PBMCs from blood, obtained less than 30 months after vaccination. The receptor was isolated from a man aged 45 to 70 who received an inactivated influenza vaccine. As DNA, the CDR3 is TGCGCCAGCAGCTTGTCCGGGACTAGCGGGAGAAGTACCCCAGATACGCAGTATTTT. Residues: CASSLSGTSGRSTPDTQYF.